Each of the 5 T cell receptor beta chains below was sequenced from the same sample in a study of blood T cells in healthy people across ages. The second PCR ran about 6 to 12 cycles with a sample-barcoded 5' primer and J-beta primers. Using its own MiXCR run on the 5' RACE reads, TCRdb lists one record per CDR3 protein. Of some 690,000 distinct CDR3 sequences detected, 22% appear once; the ten largest clones hold 22%. Sequenced material: blood. All receptors derive from a man aged 65 to 79 in good health.

This clonotype was seen a handful of times. The chain links TRBV19 to TRBJ1-2, with a tentative D call TRBD1 (6 bases). Deletions cut 7 bases from V and 3 bases from J, with 15 bases between. There are 14 residues in the CDR3. The V gene's germline CDR1 is LNHDA and CDR2 SQIVND (reference sequence). The CDR3, as DNA: TGTGCCAGTATCCCCCAGGGGCTGGACTATGGCTACACCTTC. Protein sequence: CASIPQGLDYGYTF.

This clonotype was counted a few times. The V call is TRBV29-1, the J call TRBJ2-3; 8 bases agree with TRBD1. Germline CDR1 and CDR2: SQVTM and ANQGSEA. Trimming took 6 bases from V and 7 from J; bases not matched to a gene: 9. The CDR3 length is 13 residues. In nucleotides, the CDR3 is TGCAGCGTGCGCGGGCAGGGGGCTTATACGCAGTATTTT. It translates to CSVRGQGAYTQYF.

The CDR3 DNA is TGTGCCAGCAGCTGGGTAGTGGATTCACCCCTCCACTTT. Amino acid sequence: CASSWVVDSPLHF. The rearrangement uses TRBV3-1 and TRBJ1-6, with no clear D. Trimming removed 5 bases at V and 8 bases at J, with 10 bases between. Germline V gene data show CDR1 as LGHDT and CDR2 as YNNKEL (reference sequence). CDR3 length equals 13 residues.

The V gene is TRBV24-1, the J gene TRBJ1-2; the D is unclear. Per germline, CDR1 KGHDR and CDR2 SFDVKD. CDR3 length equals 14 residues. Trimming took off 3 bases at V and 6 bases at J, with 13 bases between the two ends. This CDR3 reads CATSDHGDVDGYTF. DNA of the CDR3: TGTGCCACCAGTGATCACGGGGATGTTGATGGCTACACCTTC.

This clonotype was observed a handful of times. CDR3: CASSPADRGAYF. The CDR3 bases are TGTGCCAGCTCACCGGCGGACAGGGGTGCGTATTTT. The genes are TRBV18 and TRBJ2-3, with 9 bases identical to TRBD1. Trimming took 3 bases from V and 14 from J; bases not matched to a gene: 6. The CDR3 is made up of 12 amino acids. Germline V gene data show CDR1 as KGHSH and CDR2 as LQKENI.